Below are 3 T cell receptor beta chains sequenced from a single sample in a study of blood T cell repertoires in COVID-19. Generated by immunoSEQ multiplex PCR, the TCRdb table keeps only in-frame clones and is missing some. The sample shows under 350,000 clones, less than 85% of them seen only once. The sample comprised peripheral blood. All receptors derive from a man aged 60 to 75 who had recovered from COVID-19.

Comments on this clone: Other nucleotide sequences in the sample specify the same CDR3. The CDR3 coding sequence is TGCGCCAGCAGCTGGGGACTGGCGAACACCGGGGAGCTGTTTTTT. This encodes CASSWGLANTGELFF. The rearrangement links TRBV5-1 to TRBJ2-2, with D perhaps TRBD2 (6 bases). V was pared by 3 bases and J by 0 bases, with 9 bases between. This CDR3 is 15 amino acids long. The germline gives CDR1 SGHRS, CDR2 YFSETQ.

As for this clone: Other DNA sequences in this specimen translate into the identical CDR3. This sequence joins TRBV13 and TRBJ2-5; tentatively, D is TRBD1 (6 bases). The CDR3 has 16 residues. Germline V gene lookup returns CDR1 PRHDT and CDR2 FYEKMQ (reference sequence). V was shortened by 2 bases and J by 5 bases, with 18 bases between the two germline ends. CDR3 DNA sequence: TGTGCCAGCAGCTTATCGTCCAGGGGAATCCAGGAGACCCAGTACTTC. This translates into CASSLSSRGIQETQYF.

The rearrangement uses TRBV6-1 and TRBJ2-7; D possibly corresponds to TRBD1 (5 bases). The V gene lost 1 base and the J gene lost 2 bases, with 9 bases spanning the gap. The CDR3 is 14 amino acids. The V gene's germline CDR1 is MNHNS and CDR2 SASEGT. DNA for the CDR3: TGTGCCAGCAGTGAAGGGGGCACCCCCTACGAGCAGTACTTC. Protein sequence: CASSEGGTPYEQYF.